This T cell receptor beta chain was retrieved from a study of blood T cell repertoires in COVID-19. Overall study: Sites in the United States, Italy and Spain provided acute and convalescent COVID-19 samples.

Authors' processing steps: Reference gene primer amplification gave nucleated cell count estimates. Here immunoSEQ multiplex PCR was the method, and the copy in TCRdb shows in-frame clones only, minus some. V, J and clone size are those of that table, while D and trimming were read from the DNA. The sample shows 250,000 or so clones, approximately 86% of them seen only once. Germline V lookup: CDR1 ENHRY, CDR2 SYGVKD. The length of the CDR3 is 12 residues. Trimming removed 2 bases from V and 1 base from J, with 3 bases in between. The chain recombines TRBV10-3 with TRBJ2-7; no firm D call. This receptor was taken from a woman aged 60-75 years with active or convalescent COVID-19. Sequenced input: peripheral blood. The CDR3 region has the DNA TGTGCCATCAGTGAGACTTCCTACGAGCAGTACGTC. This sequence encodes CAISETSYEQYV.